The rows below give T cell receptor beta chains drawn from one sample of a study of neoadjuvant anti-PD-1 for oral cavity cancer. The data were produced by immunoSEQ multiplex PCR, yet TCRdb's version contains in-frame clones alone and is incomplete. This repertoire shows about 18,000 clones, around 72% found once; its top ten account for roughly 2.5%. Source: PBMCs, taken before nivolumab (anti-PD-1) treatment. Receptors were obtained from a person between 40 and 85 years old with oral cavity squamous cell carcinoma. CDR3s include the opening cysteine and the closing phenylalanine or tryptophan. A D gene is named only where the DNA matches it firmly. Clone size is not always given. Where it is, it says once, few, many or a class for expanded clones.

TRBD1 | TRBJ1-1 | - | TRBV9 | CASSVATTGQGLNTEAFF | TGTGCCAGCAGCGTAGCCACTACCGGACAGGGGCTGAACACTGAAGCTTTCTTT
- | TRBJ2-5 | - | TRBV10-3 | CAIRDLETQYF | TGTGCCATCCGGGACCTGGAGACCCAGTACTTC
TRBD1 | TRBJ2-3 | few | TRBV18 | CASSPRGQDTDTQYF | TGTGCCAGCTCACCACGGGGACAGGACACAGATACGCAGTATTTT
- | TRBJ2-1 | - | TRBV7-2 | CASSPAHEQFF | TGTGCCAGCAGCCCCGCCCATGAGCAGTTCTTC
TRBD2 | TRBJ2-2 | - | TRBV9 | CASSVEVTSAANTGELFF | TGTGCCAGCAGCGTAGAGGTAACTAGCGCGGCGAACACCGGGGAGCTGTTTTTT
- | TRBJ2-3 | - | TRBV9 | CASSEVGLSTDTQYF | TGTGCCAGCAGCGAGGTGGGGCTTAGCACAGATACGCAGTATTTT
- | TRBJ1-2 | few | TRBV6-5 | CASSYSSGSYTF | TGTGCCAGCAGTTACAGTAGTGGGAGCTACACCTTC
- | TRBJ2-2 | - | TRBV30 | CAWSAGTTGELFF | TGTGCCTGGAGTGCTGGGACCACCGGGGAGCTGTTTTTT
- | TRBJ2-2 | few | TRBV7-6 | CASSLGATTGELFF | TGTGCCAGCAGCTTAGGGGCTACCACCGGGGAGCTGTTTTTT
TRBD1 | TRBJ1-1 | - | TRBV6-1 | CASSEWTGLNTEAFF | TGTGCCAGCAGTGAATGGACAGGGCTCAACACTGAAGCTTTCTTT
TRBD1 | TRBJ1-3 | - | TRBV9 | CASSDRQGTTSGNTIYF | TGTGCCAGCAGCGACCGACAGGGAACCACCTCTGGAAACACCATATATTTT
TRBD1 | TRBJ1-5 | - | TRBV9 | CASSPEGAANQPQHF | TGTGCCAGCAGCCCCGAGGGGGCGGCCAATCAGCCCCAGCATTTT
- | TRBJ1-1 | - | TRBV7-8 | CASSSLQNTEAFF | TGTGCCAGCAGCTCCTTACAGAACACTGAAGCTTTCTTT
- | TRBJ2-5 | - | TRBV7-3 | CASSQTGSPRETQYF | TGTGCCAGCAGCCAGACCGGGAGCCCCCGAGAGACCCAGTACTTC
- | TRBJ1-2 | - | TRBV4-1 | CASSQDTDSPTMGYTF | TGCGCCAGCAGCCAAGATACGGACAGCCCCACTATGGGGTACACCTTC
TRBD1 | TRBJ1-2 | - | TRBV28 | CASSLDRGDYGYTF | TGTGCCAGCAGTCTAGACAGGGGGGACTATGGCTACACCTTC
- | TRBJ1-3 | - | TRBV6-5 | CASSDPAGNTIYF | TGTGCCAGCAGCGACCCGGCTGGAAACACCATATATTTT
- | TRBJ2-5 | - | TRBV20-1 | CSARGETQYF | TGCAGTGCTAGGGGGGAGACCCAGTACTTC
TRBD1 | TRBJ1-1 | - | TRBV19 | CASTTTGGSSTEAFF | TGTGCCAGTACCACGACAGGGGGAAGTTCCACTGAAGCTTTCTTT
TRBD2 | TRBJ2-5 | - | TRBV6-1 | CASSEGGTSGQTQYF | TGTGCCAGCAGTGAAGGTGGGACTAGCGGGCAGACCCAGTACTTC